The rows below give T cell receptor beta chains drawn from one sample of a study of blood T cells in healthy people across ages. Via MiXCR, TCRdb re-called the 5' RACE reads, giving one row per CDR3 protein. The sample records over 600,000 distinct CDR3 sequences, approximately 53% being singletons. Sequenced: blood. Source of these receptors: a man aged 40-49 years in good health. The CDR3 runs from the conserved cysteine through the conserved F or W. Each record gives: clone size, D gene, J gene, V gene, CDR3 DNA, CDR3 protein. D genes are given only for firm matches. Some rows have no size entry. The others give once, few or many, or a class for an expanded clone.

few TRBD2 TRBJ2-7 TRBV27 TGTGCCAGCACCGAATACACCGGGACTACCTACGAGCAGTACTTC CASTEYTGTTYEQYF
- TRBD2 TRBJ2-5 TRBV5-1 TGCGCCAGCAGCTGGATGATGACTAGCGGGGGACAAGAGACCCAGTACTTC CASSWMMTSGGQETQYF
few - TRBJ2-5 TRBV4-2 TGTGCCAGCAGCCAAGAGCGTCGGGAGACCCAGTACTTC CASSQERRETQYF
- - TRBJ2-3 TRBV7-3 TGTGCCAGCAGCTTTCAGGGCAGTACGCAGTATTTT CASSFQGSTQYF
- - TRBJ2-2 TRBV7-7 TGTGCCAGCACACCGGCAGCGGACGGGGAGCTGTTTTTT CASTPAADGELFF
- TRBD2 TRBJ2-7 TRBV20-1 TGCAGTGCTAGTCAAGGAGGACTAGAGCACTACGAGCAGTACTTC CSASQGGLEHYEQYF
- - TRBJ1-6 TRBV7-2 TGTGCCAGCAGCTCCCGGAGACAGGCCGCGAGCCCCCACTTT CASSSRRQAASPHF
- - TRBJ2-7 TRBV15 TGTGCCACCAGCAGAGTTCCCGGCGGCTACGAGCAGTACTTC CATSRVPGGYEQYF
- - TRBJ2-1 TRBV5-1 TGCGCCAGCAGCTCCTCGGGCGCCAGCTCCTACAATGAGCAGTTCTTC CASSSSGASSYNEQFF
- TRBD2 TRBJ2-3 TRBV27 TGTGCCAGCAAGGCTAGCGGCGCTGATACGCAGTATTTT CASKASGADTQYF
- - TRBJ1-4 TRBV28 TGTGCCAGCAGTTTAAGGATTACTAATGAAAAACTGTTTTTT CASSLRITNEKLFF
- TRBD2 TRBJ2-7 TRBV7-2 TGTGCCAGCAGCCCGGGACTAGAAATAGGCGAGCAGTACTTC CASSPGLEIGEQYF